This is a list of T cell receptor beta chains from one sample in a study of T cells in localized non-small cell lung cancer. Clones were read by immunoSEQ multiplex PCR, and TCRdb kept only the in-frame ones, dropping some. Of about 52,000 clones listed, around 86% are singletons. The sample here was PBMCs, taken before any cancer treatment. The receptors come from a female donor with stage II lung adenocarcinoma. The CDR3 runs from the conserved cysteine through the conserved F or W. The D gene is left open where the match is weak.

CDR3 | V | D
CASSGASPRYTF | TRBV5-4 | -
CASSSDPSAAYEQYF | TRBV5-1 | -
CASSLDSTQYF | TRBV7-2 | -
CASSLLGGAETQYF | TRBV2 | -
CASSSGQGLVYTF | TRBV28 | TRBD1
CASSGEGTNTEAFF | TRBV2 | -
CAWSKPGQGKYEQYF | TRBV30 | TRBD1
CASSSPLGDEKLFF | TRBV11-2 | -
CASSLGGQETQYF | TRBV5-1 | -
CASSISSGEHNEQFF | TRBV19 | TRBD2
CASSYGTPNYGYTF | TRBV6-6 | -
CASSGDRDSGANVLTF | TRBV6-1 | TRBD1
CASSPPWEGTTAFF | TRBV11-2 | -
CASSVEQGTHYGYTF | TRBV9 | -
CAISEASGHYEQYF | TRBV10-3 | TRBD2
CAISRDSYEQYF | TRBV10-3 | TRBD1
CASSLEAPPSNTEAFF | TRBV5-5 | -
CASTRAGQGKRTGELFF | TRBV5-1 | TRBD1
CASSLTSGGTHNEQFF | TRBV18 | TRBD2
CASRVTNTGELFF | TRBV9 | -
CATMLQGQGLYEQYF | TRBV2 | TRBD1
CASSLGTTANYGYTF | TRBV7-6 | -
CASSPSDRSNTEAFF | TRBV6-4 | -
CASSQDRREPSTDTQYF | TRBV4-2 | -
CATSREGAQETQYF | TRBV15 | -
CASSLSGGTGELFF | TRBV7-7 | TRBD1
CASRPVQGAFF | TRBV6-1 | -
CASIRGRVGEETQYF | TRBV2 | -